Presented here are 2 T cell receptor beta chains from one specimen sequenced in a study of cytomegalovirus exposure and HLA in healthy donors. The data were produced by immunoSEQ multiplex PCR, yet TCRdb's version contains in-frame clones alone and is incomplete. The repertoire consists of about 110,000 clones, with approximately 94% occurring once and the leading ten covering roughly 0.67%. The sequencing sample was made of PBMCs. The receptors shown here come from a woman under 30 in good health and CMV-seronegative.

The chain joins TRBV19 to TRBJ2-1, with D possibly TRBD2 on 6 matching bases. Germline CDR1 is LNHDA and CDR2 is SQIVND (reference sequence). V shed 2 bases and J shed 3 bases, with 17 bases lying between them. The CDR3 has 17 amino acids. The CDR3 DNA follows: TGTGCCAGTAGTATACCGGAGGGTCGGAGGAGCTACAATGAGCAGTTCTTC. This gives the protein CASSIPEGRRSYNEQFF.

This clone was seen a single time. This rearrangement joins TRBV14 to TRBJ1-1; D not resolved. V was cut by 5 bases and J by 4 bases, with 11 bases left in between. The CDR3 totals 13 residues. The V gene's germline CDR1 is SGHDN and CDR2 FVKESK. The CDR3 protein is CASSFGIGTEAFF. In DNA form, the CDR3 reads TGTGCCAGCAGCTTTGGCATTGGCACTGAAGCTTTCTTT.